This passage covers 2 T cell receptor beta chains from one sample sequenced in a study of shared clonotypes between healthy human individuals. Measured with immunoSEQ multiplex PCR; TCRdb has only the in-frame clones, and not every one. The sample consists of roughly 1,500,000 clones, 98% to 99% of them appearing once. Sequenced sample: naive CD4+ T cells sorted from blood. Stated subset: CD45RA+ positively selected. The origin of the receptors is a young man in good health.

This clone was recorded only once. The J gene is TRBJ2-7, the V gene TRBV10-2; either TRBD1 or TRBD2 may fit D (6 bases each). The germline V gene encodes CDR1 WSHSY and CDR2 SAAADI. The V and J ends lost 2 bases and 3 bases respectively, with 14 bases between them. There are 15 residues in the CDR3. The CDR3 coding sequence is TGCGCCAGCAGTGAGGGGGGGCAAGCAATCTACGAGCAGTACTTC. It is translated as CASSEGGQAIYEQYF.

The chain employs TRBV7-9 and TRBJ2-7, with 10 bases fitting TRBD1. Looked up from germline, CDR1 is SEHNR and CDR2 is FQNEAQ (reference sequence). The ends lost 1 base at V and 5 bases at J; junction bases unmatched: 8. The CDR3 covers 16 residues. The CDR3 DNA follows: TGTGCCAGCAGCTTAGTAGGGAGACAGGGGGCCAACGAGCAGTACTTC. Protein product: CASSLVGRQGANEQYF.